This passage covers 27 T cell receptor beta chains from one sample sequenced in a study of shared clonotypes between healthy human individuals. Assay: immunoSEQ multiplex PCR; the TCRdb copy retains only in-frame clones and omits some. Altogether fewer than 400,000 clones are present, approximately 74% being singletons, with the ten largest covering 10%. The specimen sequenced was memory CD4+ T cells sorted from blood. Subset given: CD45RA-negative fraction. The receptors derive from a man aged 30-40 years in good health.

The rearrangement links TRBV19 to TRBJ1-5; possible D gene TRBD1, 5 bases. Germline V gives CDR1 LNHDA, CDR2 SQIVND (reference sequence). The V gene lost 8 bases and the J gene lost 0 bases, with 20 bases spanning the gap. The CDR3 is 17 amino acids. CDR3 bases: TGTGCCAGTCGGGCGGCGCCGGGGGGTGATAGCAATCAGCCCCAGCATTTT. As protein: CASRAAPGGDSNQPQHF.

The chain combines TRBV6-1 with TRBJ2-1, with D possibly being TRBD2 (5 bases). The V gene's germline CDR1 is MNHNS and CDR2 SASEGT. Trimming removed 2 bases at V and 1 base at J, with 6 bases between. CDR3 length equals 14 residues. The CDR3: CASSERRSYNEQFF. The CDR3 DNA reads as TGTGCCAGCAGTGAAAGGAGGTCCTACAATGAGCAGTTCTTC.

This clone was seen only once. The chain links TRBV5-6 to TRBJ1-1; D remains ambiguous. The CDR3 is made up of 17 amino acids. With 0 bases removed from V and 3 bases from J, the gap between germline ends came to 18 bases. The germline V gene encodes CDR1 SGHDT and CDR2 YYEEEE. The CDR3 spells CASSLVPVAFSDTEAFF. The CDR3 DNA sequence: TGTGCCAGCAGCTTGGTCCCAGTGGCCTTTTCGGACACTGAAGCTTTCTTT.

The gene calls are TRBV5-1 and TRBJ2-7, with D possibly being TRBD1 (7 bases). The length of the CDR3 is 15 residues. Germline values: CDR1 SGHRS, CDR2 YFSETQ. V lost 3 bases and J 0 bases, leaving 13 bases between the germline ends. The CDR3 nucleotides read TGCGCCAGCAGCTCAGGAGGGACAGTCTCCTACGAGCAGTACTTC. Translating gives CASSSGGTVSYEQYF.

This chain joins TRBV7-9 and TRBJ1-1; D gene uncertain. This CDR3 spans 13 amino acids. V was pared by 4 bases and J by 1 base, with 7 bases between. Looked up from germline, CDR1 is SEHNR and CDR2 is FQNEAQ (reference sequence). The CDR3 here is CASSSRENTEAFF. The CDR3 DNA follows: TGTGCCAGCAGCTCAAGGGAGAACACTGAAGCTTTCTTT.

This chain connects TRBV29-1 to TRBJ2-1, with 12 bases that match TRBD2. J lost 6 bases, V lost 7 bases, and 13 bases had no gene match. The CDR3 extends over 16 amino acids. Germline V CDR1 and CDR2: SQVTM, ANQGSEA. The CDR3 nucleotides read TGCAGCGGAGGAGAGGCTAGCGGGAGGGTTATCAATGAGCAGTTCTTC. It codes for CSGGEASGRVINEQFF.

The DNA of the CDR3 is TGTGCCAGTAGTATTTTTGTAGGCACCGGGGAGCTGTTTTTT. It specifies CASSIFVGTGELFF. V usage is TRBV19 and J usage is TRBJ2-2; D is unresolved. Germline lookup yields CDR1 LNHDA and CDR2 SQIVND (reference sequence). Trimming took off 3 bases at V and 4 bases at J, with 9 bases between the two ends. There are 14 residues in the CDR3.

J is TRBJ2-7 and V is TRBV5-1; TRBD1 agrees at 11 bases. V trimming: 2 bases; J trimming: 6 bases; junction bases outside the gene matches: 1. CDR3 length equals 13 residues. From germline, CDR1 is SGHRS and CDR2 YFSETQ. Here the CDR3 DNA reads TGCGCCAGCAGCTTAGGGACAGGGGGCGAGCAGTACTTC. Amino acid sequence: CASSLGTGGEQYF. The full variable domain, completed using reference TRBV5-1 and TRBJ2-7, is KAGVTQTPRYLIKTRGQQVTLSCSPISGHRSVSWYQQTPGQGLQFLFEYFSETQRNKGNFPGRFSGRQFSNSRSEMNVSTLELGDSALYLCASSLGTGGEQYFGPGTRLTVT.

This chain connects TRBV25-1 to TRBJ2-3, with D possibly TRBD2 on 6 matching bases. Germline assignment: CDR1 MGHDK and CDR2 SYGVNS. Trimming pared 6 bases from V and 4 bases from J, leaving 11 bases between. This CDR3 region has 13 residues. The CDR3 DNA reads TGTGCCAGCAGGGGCAGGAGGGCAGATACGCAGTATTTT. It specifies CASRGRRADTQYF.

This chain joins TRBV9 and TRBJ2-2, with a weak D call TRBD2 (7 bases). Germline CDR1 is SGDLS and CDR2 is YYNGEE. This CDR3 contains 16 residues. The V and J ends lost 3 bases and 4 bases respectively, with 16 bases between them. The chain's CDR3 is CASSDVRGARTGELFF. CDR3 DNA sequence: TGTGCCAGCAGCGATGTCCGGGGGGCGCGCACCGGGGAGCTGTTTTTT.

The chain carries TRBV19 and TRBJ1-4; unclear D gene. CDR3 length equals 15 residues. Germline V CDR1 and CDR2: LNHDA, SQIVND (reference sequence). Deletions cut 4 bases from V and 8 bases from J, with 17 bases between. CDR3: CASSTSGSTREKLFF. CDR3 coding DNA: TGTGCCAGTAGTACCTCCGGGAGCACCAGGGAAAAACTGTTTTTT.

The table lists this clone with a count of one. The chain links TRBV19 to TRBJ2-1; TRBD2 is a possible D gene (6 bases). Trimming removed 5 bases from V and 3 bases from J, with 14 bases in between. CDR1 is LNHDA, CDR2 SQIVND, per germline (reference sequence). The CDR3 runs 15 residues. The CDR3 DNA follows: TGTGCCAGTAGTCCCACCCGACTAGTCTACAATGAGCAGTTCTTC. This gives the protein CASSPTRLVYNEQFF.

The chain combines TRBV2 with TRBJ2-7; the match to TRBD2 covers 8 bases. The CDR3 spans 15 residues. Looked up from germline, CDR1 is SNHLY and CDR2 is FYNNEI. Trimming removed 6 bases from V and 2 bases from J; junction bases left unmatched: 9. The CDR3 DNA is TGTGCCAGCAGCACCATACTAGCGGCCGCCTACGAGCAGTACTTC. Encoded protein: CASSTILAAAYEQYF.

This chain uses TRBV28 with TRBJ1-5; no reliable D call. CDR1 is MDHEN and CDR2 is SYDVKM in the germline V gene. The germline V and J ends were trimmed by 4 bases and 7 bases, with 14 bases remaining between them. CDR3 size: 14 residues. The CDR3 nucleotides are TGTGCCAGCAGTTCTTCTTTCTTCGGGCAGCCCCAGCATTTT. It translates to CASSSSFFGQPQHF.

The rearrangement uses TRBV27 and TRBJ2-3; D is perhaps TRBD2 (5 bases). Germline-derived CDR1 and CDR2 are MNHEY and SMNVEV (reference sequence). The CDR3 extends over 14 amino acids. V was pared by 5 bases and J by 6 bases, with 15 bases between. The CDR3: CASSPQTGWDTQYF. CDR3 coding DNA: TGTGCCAGCAGTCCACAGACGGGATGGGATACGCAGTATTTT.

CDR3 in DNA: TGTGCCAGCAGTCAACGTCCGGGACCTACCTACGAGCAGTACTTC. Translated, it gives CASSQRPGPTYEQYF. The chain recombines TRBV7-2 with TRBJ2-7; tentatively, D is TRBD1 or TRBD2 (5 bases each). The CDR3 runs 15 residues. Germline V CDR1 and CDR2: SGHTA, FQGNSA. The germline V and J ends were trimmed by 6 bases and 2 bases, with 17 bases remaining between them. Combining the CDR3 with reference TRBV7-2 and TRBJ2-7 gives the whole variable domain GAGVSQSPSNKVTEKGKDVELRCDPISGHTALYWYRQSLGQGLEFLIYFQGNSAPDKSGLPSDRFSAERTGGSVSTLTIQRTQQEDSAVYLCASSQRPGPTYEQYFGPGTRLTVT.

This chain joins TRBV11-3 and TRBJ1-4, with D maybe TRBD1 (5 bases). The CDR3 covers 15 residues. Germline V gives CDR1 SGHNT, CDR2 YENEEA. V was clipped by 1 base and J by 5 bases, with 11 bases between them. The DNA for the CDR3 is TGTGCCAGCAGCTTAGGTGTGGGGCCAAATGAAAAACTGTTTTTT. It specifies CASSLGVGPNEKLFF.

CDR3 in amino acids: CASSMGADTQYF. The DNA of the CDR3 is TGTGCCAGTAGTATGGGGGCAGATACGCAGTATTTT. The V and J genes are TRBV19 and TRBJ2-3; TRBD1 or TRBD2 may be the D gene (5 bases each). The CDR3 covers 12 residues. V was shortened by 3 bases and J by 4 bases, with 5 bases between the two germline ends. Germline CDR1 reads LNHDA; CDR2 reads SQIVND (reference sequence). The full variable domain, completed using reference TRBV19 and TRBJ2-3, is DGGITQSPKYLFRKEGQNVTLSCEQNLNHDAMYWYRQDPGQGLRLIYYSQIVNDFQKGDIAEGYSVSREKKESFPLTVTSAQKNPTAFYLCASSMGADTQYFGPGTRLTVL.

V and J are TRBV5-6 and TRBJ2-1; possibly TRBD1 for D (5 bases). The CDR3 loop spans 12 amino acids. V lost 2 bases and J 10 bases, leaving 10 bases between the germline ends. Per germline, CDR1 SGHDT and CDR2 YYEEEE. The CDR3 nucleotides read TGTGCCAGCAGCTTCGGCTGGGGCGAGCAGTTCTTC. This translates into CASSFGWGEQFF. Complete variable domain (other parts from reference TRBV5-6 and TRBJ2-1): DAGVTQSPTHLIKTRGQQVTLRCSPKSGHDTVSWYQQALGQGPQFIFQYYEEEERQRGNFPDRFSGHQFPNYSSELNVNALLLGDSALYLCASSFGWGEQFFGPGTRLTVL.

This clone has only a few counts. The rearrangement uses TRBV28 and TRBJ1-2, with D possibly TRBD1 on 5 matching bases. This CDR3 region has 14 residues. Germline lookup yields CDR1 MDHEN and CDR2 SYDVKM. Trimming left V 0 bases short and J 6 bases short, with 11 bases between. Here the CDR3 DNA reads TGTGCCAGCAGTTTATGGTCCAGGGTGGATGGCTACACCTTC. Protein: CASSLWSRVDGYTF.

The rearrangement links TRBV18 to TRBJ1-1, with D possibly TRBD1 on 5 matching bases. CDR3 size: 16 residues. V shed 0 bases and J shed 4 bases, with 15 bases lying between them. Germline assignment: CDR1 KGHSH and CDR2 LQKENI. CDR3 coding DNA: TGTGCCAGCTCACCACCGGGACCCCGAGTGGGCACTGAAGCTTTCTTT. Residues: CASSPPGPRVGTEAFF.

The rearrangement uses TRBV9 and TRBJ1-5; D call uncertain. The CDR3 covers 15 residues. V was cut by 4 bases and J by 2 bases, with 13 bases left in between. Germline assignment: CDR1 SGDLS and CDR2 YYNGEE. CDR3 nucleotides: TGTGCCAGCAGCCTCGGTCGCGGGGGCAATCAGCCCCAGCATTTT. Protein: CASSLGRGGNQPQHF. Together with reference TRBV9 and TRBJ1-5, the CDR3 gives the full variable domain: DSGVTQTPKHLITATGQRVTLRCSPRSGDLSVYWYQQSLDQGLQFLIQYYNGEERAKGNILERFSAQQFPDLHSELNLSSLELGDSALYFCASSLGRGGNQPQHFGDGTRLSIL.

This clone was found once. The chain is built from TRBV11-2 and TRBJ2-2; possibly TRBD1 for D (5 bases). V dropped 2 bases and J dropped 4 bases, with 14 bases sitting between them. Germline CDR1 reads SGHAT; CDR2 reads FQNNGV. The CDR3 consists of 16 residues. The CDR3, as DNA: TGTGCCAGCAGCTTACGCCTGGGGCACGGCACCGGGGAGCTGTTTTTT. The encoded protein is CASSLRLGHGTGELFF.

The gene calls are TRBV11-2 and TRBJ2-2; 9 bases align to TRBD2. The CDR3 covers 17 residues. V trimming: 6 bases; J trimming: 7 bases; junction bases outside the gene matches: 15. Germline values: CDR1 SGHAT, CDR2 FQNNGV. The CDR3 DNA reads as TGTGCCAGCAGGTACCTCCGATCCGGGACTAGCTTCGGGGAGCTGTTTTTT. Its protein is CASRYLRSGTSFGELFF.

The chain joins TRBV29-1 to TRBJ1-2, with 7 bases aligning to TRBD1. Germline trimming cut 4 bases from V and 3 bases from J; bases unmatched to any gene: 5. Germline V CDR1 and CDR2: SQVTM, ANQGSEA. CDR3 length equals 13 residues. CDR3 region: CSVGRGQDYGYTF. The CDR3 DNA is TGCAGCGTTGGAAGGGGGCAGGACTATGGCTACACCTTC. Combining the CDR3 with reference TRBV29-1 and TRBJ1-2 gives the whole variable domain SAVISQKPSRDICQRGTSLTIQCQVDSQVTMMFWYRQQPGQSLTLIATANQGSEATYESGFVIDKFPISRPNLTFSTLTVSNMSPEDSSIYLCSVGRGQDYGYTFGSGTRLTVV.

On this clone: Other DNA sequences from this sample encode an identical CDR3 as well. The chain employs TRBV5-1 and TRBJ2-5; D might be TRBD2 (6 bases). V lost 0 bases to trimming and J lost 5 bases, with 11 bases between them. CDR3 length equals 14 residues. Germline assignment: CDR1 SGHRS and CDR2 YFSETQ. This CDR3 is CASSLGRGEETQYF. The CDR3 DNA reads TGCGCCAGCAGCTTGGGGAGGGGCGAGGAGACCCAGTACTTC.

V gene TRBV11-1 combines with J gene TRBJ2-7; 8 bases map to TRBD2. This CDR3 is built from 13 residues. The germline V gene has CDR1 SGHAT and CDR2 FQDESV (reference sequence). Unmatched junction bases numbered 1, after V lost 2 bases and J lost 4 bases. In DNA, the CDR3 is TGTGCCAGCAGCTTACAGCGGGGGTACGAGCAGTACTTC. Its translation: CASSLQRGYEQYF.